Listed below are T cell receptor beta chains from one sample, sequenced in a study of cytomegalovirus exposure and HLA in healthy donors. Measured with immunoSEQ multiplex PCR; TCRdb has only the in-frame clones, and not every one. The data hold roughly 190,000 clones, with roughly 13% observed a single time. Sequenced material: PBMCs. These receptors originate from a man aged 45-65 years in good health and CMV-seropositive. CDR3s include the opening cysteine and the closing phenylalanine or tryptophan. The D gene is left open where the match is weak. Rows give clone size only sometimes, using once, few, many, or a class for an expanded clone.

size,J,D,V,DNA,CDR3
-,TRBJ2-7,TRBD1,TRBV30,TGTGCCTGGAGCCGCGGACAGGGACTCCCCTACGAGCAGTACTTC,CAWSRGQGLPYEQYF
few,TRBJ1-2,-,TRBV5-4,TGTGCCAGCAACCGAAACAGACAGGCCAACTATGGCTACACCTTC,CASNRNRQANYGYTF
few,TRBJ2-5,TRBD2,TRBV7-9,TGTGCCAGCAGCCTAATACGGGGGGGCCGAGAGACCCAGTACTTC,CASSLIRGGRETQYF
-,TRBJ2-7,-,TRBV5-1,TGCGCCAGCAGCCTGGGGGACTCCCGGTACGAGCAGTACTTC,CASSLGDSRYEQYF
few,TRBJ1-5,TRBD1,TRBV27,TGTGCCAGCAGTCCCACAGGGGGTGGGAATCAGCCCCAGCATTTT,CASSPTGGGNQPQHF
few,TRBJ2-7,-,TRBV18,TGTGCCAGCTCACCCCCAGGAGGAAGCCTCGAGCAGTACTTC,CASSPPGGSLEQYF
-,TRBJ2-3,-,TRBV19,TGTGCCAGTAGTATGTGGCTAGATACGCAGTATTTT,CASSMWLDTQYF
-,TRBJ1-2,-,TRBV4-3,TGCGCCAGCAGCCAAGATGAACGGGGGGCCTATGGCTACACCTTC,CASSQDERGAYGYTF
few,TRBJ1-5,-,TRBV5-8,TGTGCCAGCAGCGTCTCCGGGAGGCTTCAGCCCCAGCATTTT,CASSVSGRLQPQHF
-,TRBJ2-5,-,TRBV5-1,TGCGCCAGCAGCTTACAGAGCCAAGAGACCCAGTACTTC,CASSLQSQETQYF
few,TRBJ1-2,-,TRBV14,TGTGCCAGCAGCCAAGATGTCCAGAGCGCCTATGGCTACACCTTC,CASSQDVQSAYGYTF
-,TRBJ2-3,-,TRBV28,TGTGCCAGCAGTTTAAGTACTAGCACAGATACGCAGTATTTT,CASSLSTSTDTQYF
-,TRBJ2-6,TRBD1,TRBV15,TGTGCCACCAGCAGGGAGACAGGGGTCGGGGCCAACGTCCTGACTTTC,CATSRETGVGANVLTF
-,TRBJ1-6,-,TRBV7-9,TGTGCCAGCAGACAAACAGACAATTCACCCCTCCACTTT,CASRQTDNSPLHF
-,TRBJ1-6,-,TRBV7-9,TGTGCCAGCAGCTTGGCAGGGTTCAATTCACCCCTCCACTTT,CASSLAGFNSPLHF
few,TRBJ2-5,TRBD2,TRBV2,TGTGCCAGCAGTGAAGCGCTTCCCGGGACTAGCGGCCAAGAGACCCAGTACTTC,CASSEALPGTSGQETQYF
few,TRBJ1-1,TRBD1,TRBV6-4,TGTGCCAGCAGACTGGGACAGCTGAACACTGAAGCTTTCTTT,CASRLGQLNTEAFF
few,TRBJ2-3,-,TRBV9,TGTGCCAGCGGGTCGGGCCTAGCGCGGTCAGATACGCAGTATTTT,CASGSGLARSDTQYF
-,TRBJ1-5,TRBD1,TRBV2,TGTGCCAGCAGCTCGGGACAGGCTAGCAATCAGCCCCAGCATTTT,CASSSGQASNQPQHF
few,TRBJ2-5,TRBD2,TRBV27,TGTGCCAGCAGTTTATTGACTAGCGGGGGTCGGTACCAAGAGACCCAGTACTTC,CASSLLTSGGRYQETQYF
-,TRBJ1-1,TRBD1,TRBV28,TGTGCCAGCAGCCGAGGACAGGGATTCATGAACACTGAAGCTTTCTTT,CASSRGQGFMNTEAFF
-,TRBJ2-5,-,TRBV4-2,TGTGCCAGCAGCGAGGGCGGGGGCTTCCAAGAGACCCAGTACTTC,CASSEGGGFQETQYF
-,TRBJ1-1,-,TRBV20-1,TGCAGTGCTAGGACAGCAGGGGTAGCTTTCTTT,CSARTAGVAFF
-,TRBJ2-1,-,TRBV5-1,TGCGCCAGCAGCTTGGCCGGACAGATCGGGAATGAGCAGTTCTTC,CASSLAGQIGNEQFF
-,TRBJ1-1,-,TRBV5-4,TGTGCCAGCAGCTTACAGGGCCGGAACACTGAAGCTTTCTTT,CASSLQGRNTEAFF
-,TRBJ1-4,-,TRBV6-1,TGTGCCAGCAGTGTACAGGGCTGGGAAAAACTGTTTTTT,CASSVQGWEKLFF
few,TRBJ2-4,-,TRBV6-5,TGTGCCAGCAGACCCCAGGGCAGGGAAAACATTCAGTACTTC,CASRPQGRENIQYF
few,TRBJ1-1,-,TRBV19,TGTGCCAGTAGTATAGTGAGGGTTATGAACACTGAAGCTTTCTTT,CASSIVRVMNTEAFF
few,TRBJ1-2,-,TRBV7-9,TGTGCCAGCAGCTTAGATGGGCAGTCCCATGGCTACACCTTC,CASSLDGQSHGYTF
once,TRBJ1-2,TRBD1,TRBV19,TGTGCCAGTACGACAGGGAACTATGGCTACACCTTC,CASTTGNYGYTF
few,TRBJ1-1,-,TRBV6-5,TGTGCCAGCAGTCAACAGCGGGCCACGGTTCGAGCTTTCTTT,CASSQQRATVRAFF
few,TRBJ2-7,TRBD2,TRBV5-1,TGCGCCAGCAGATTCGGACTAGCGGGGTCCTACGAGCAGTACTTC,CASRFGLAGSYEQYF
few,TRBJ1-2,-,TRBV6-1,TGTGCCAGCAGCAGGGGAGACCAGGGCTACACCTTC,CASSRGDQGYTF
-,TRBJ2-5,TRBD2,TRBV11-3,TGTGCCAGCAGCGTAATGCGGGGGGCCCAAGAGACCCAGTACTTC,CASSVMRGAQETQYF
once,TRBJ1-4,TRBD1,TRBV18,TGTGCCAGCTCAGCCAAGACAGGGGCGGGAGAAAAACTGTTTTTT,CASSAKTGAGEKLFF
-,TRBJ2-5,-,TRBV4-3,TGCGACAGCAGCCAAGATGGGCTAATGGCTCAAGAGACCAAGTACTTC,CDSSQDGLMAQETKYF
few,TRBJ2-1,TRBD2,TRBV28,TGTGCCAGCAGCGTCGGGGGGACTAGCTCCTACAATGAGCAGTTCTTC,CASSVGGTSSYNEQFF
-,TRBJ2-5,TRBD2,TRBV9,TGTGCCAGCAGCCCCCCACTAGCGGACCAAGAGACCCAGTACTTC,CASSPPLADQETQYF
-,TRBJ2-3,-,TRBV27,TGTGCCAGCAGTTTATACCCGGGATCCCTTGGCACAGATACGCAGTATTTT,CASSLYPGSLGTDTQYF
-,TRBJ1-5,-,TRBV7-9,TGTGCCAGCAGCTTAGGGACAGCGACTAGCAATCAGCCCCAGCATTTT,CASSLGTATSNQPQHF
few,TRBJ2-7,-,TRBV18,TGTGCCAGCTCAAGTAGTGAGGGAAACCACGAGCAGTACTTC,CASSSSEGNHEQYF
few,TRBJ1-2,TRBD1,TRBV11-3,TGTGCCAGCAGCTTCGGGACAGGTACTGGCTACACCTTC,CASSFGTGTGYTF